This T cell receptor beta chain originates from a study of T cells in Graves' hyperthyroidism and ophthalmopathy. Amplification of TCR beta CDR3 regions was performed using RNA transcripts as template. First-round RT-PCR of the TCR CDR3 relied on the HTBI primer set. TCRdb passed the multiplex PCR reads through MiXCR, listing each CDR3 protein once. The table shows 210,000 or so distinct CDR3 sequences, with 17% occurring only once. Patients were aged 18 to 65, had disease duration under 2 months, and had newly diagnosed hyperthyroidism. An approximately 10 ml volume of fresh peripheral blood provided the PBMCs. V lost 0 bases, J lost 3 bases, and 5 bases lay in between. Germline assignment: CDR1 KGHSH and CDR2 LQKENI. The CDR3 extends over 13 amino acids. The sample holds many counts of this clonotype.

The sequence was obtained from a man in his forties or fifties with Graves' hyperthyroidism. The V call is TRBV18, the J call TRBJ1-1; D is undetermined. The source material was blood. In DNA, the CDR3 is TGTGCCAGCTCACCACCGGTATACACTGAAGCTTTCTTT. It specifies CASSPPVYTEAFF. Combining the CDR3 with reference TRBV18 and TRBJ1-1 gives the whole variable domain NAGVMQNPRHLVRRRGQEARLRCSPMKGHSHVYWYRQLPEEGLKFMVYLQKENIIDESGMPKERFSAEFPKEGPSILRIQQVVRGDSAAYFCASSPPVYTEAFFGQGTRLTVV.